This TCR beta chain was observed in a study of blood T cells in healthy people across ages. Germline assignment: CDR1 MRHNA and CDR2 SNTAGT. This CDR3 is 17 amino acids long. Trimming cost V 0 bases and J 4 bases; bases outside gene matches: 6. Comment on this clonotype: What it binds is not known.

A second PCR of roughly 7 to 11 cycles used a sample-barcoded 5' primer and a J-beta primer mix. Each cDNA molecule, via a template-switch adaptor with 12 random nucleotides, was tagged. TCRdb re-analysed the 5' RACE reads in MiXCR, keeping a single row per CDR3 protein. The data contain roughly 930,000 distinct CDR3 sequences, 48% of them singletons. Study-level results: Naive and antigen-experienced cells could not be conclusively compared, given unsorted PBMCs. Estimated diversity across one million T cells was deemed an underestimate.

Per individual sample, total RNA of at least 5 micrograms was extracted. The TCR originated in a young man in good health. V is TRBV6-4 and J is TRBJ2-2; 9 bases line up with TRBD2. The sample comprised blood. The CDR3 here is CASSDSVAGARTGELFF. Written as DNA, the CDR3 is TGTGCCAGCAGTGACTCGGTAGCGGGGGCCCGCACCGGGGAGCTGTTTTTT.